Shown below are 16 T cell receptor beta chains from a single sample sequenced in a study of cytomegalovirus exposure and HLA in healthy donors. Primers for the PCR totalled 60 Vbeta and 13 Jbeta. The assay was immunoSEQ multiplex PCR, and TCRdb's table has in-frame clones only and misses some. This sample carries 160,000 or so clones, roughly 85% of them seen once, and the ten largest clones take under 0.9%. Sequenced sample: PBMCs. The receptor set was obtained from a woman in her thirties or forties in good health and CMV-seronegative.

In its sample, this clone was seen once. This chain connects TRBV11-3 to TRBJ2-1; 7 positions match TRBD2. The CDR3 loop spans 13 amino acids. V lost 4 bases and J lost 6; bases outside the gene matches: 3. Germline V gene lookup returns CDR1 SGHNT and CDR2 YENEEA. DNA of the CDR3: TGTGCCAGCAGCTCGGGACTATCCAATGAGCAGTTCTTC. This translates into CASSSGLSNEQFF.

Only one count was recorded for this clone. This chain connects TRBV15 to TRBJ2-1; no reliable D call. Germline V gives CDR1 LNHNV, CDR2 YYDKDF (reference sequence). The CDR3 has 13 residues. The V end was cut by 0 bases, the J end by 7 bases, with 7 bases between. The CDR3 loop is CATSRDTGNEQFF. The DNA of the CDR3 is TGTGCCACCAGCAGAGATACGGGTAATGAGCAGTTCTTC.

This chain uses TRBV6-6 with TRBJ1-2; D is uncertain. Germline CDR1 MNHNY, CDR2 SVGAGI (reference sequence). The CDR3 runs to 14 residues. V lost 5 bases to trimming and J lost 5 bases, with 15 bases between them. CDR3 nucleotide sequence: TGTGCCAGCAGTACCCCCGGGATGGGATATGGCTACACCTTC. It encodes CASSTPGMGYGYTF.

The chain carries TRBV5-1 and TRBJ1-1; the match to TRBD1 covers 7 bases. CDR3 length: 16 residues. Germline V gene sequence: CDR1 SGHRS, CDR2 YFSETQ. Trimming removed 3 bases from V and 2 bases from J; junction bases left unmatched: 10. Written as DNA, the CDR3 is TGCGCCAGCAGCTCGCAGGCAGGGACAGCAAACACTGAAGCTTTCTTT. Its protein product is CASSSQAGTANTEAFF. Complete variable domain (other parts from reference TRBV5-1 and TRBJ1-1): KAGVTQTPRYLIKTRGQQVTLSCSPISGHRSVSWYQQTPGQGLQFLFEYFSETQRNKGNFPGRFSGRQFSNSRSEMNVSTLELGDSALYLCASSSQAGTANTEAFFGQGTRLTVV.

This chain connects TRBV28 to TRBJ1-2; 7 bases align to TRBD1. The V gene end was trimmed by 3 bases and the J gene end by 8 bases; junction bases not matched to a gene: 18. From germline, CDR1 is MDHEN and CDR2 SYDVKM. This CDR3 is built from 17 residues. CDR3 protein: CASSLSSLGAGGCGYTF. CDR3 nucleotide sequence: TGTGCCAGCAGTTTGTCGTCTCTCGGGGCAGGGGGATGCGGCTACACCTTC.

The chain combines TRBV5-6 with TRBJ2-7; 11 nucleotides match TRBD1. Trimming at V came to 3 bases and at J to 1 base, leaving 3 bases not matched to a gene. The CDR3 consists of 15 residues. Germline V gene lookup returns CDR1 SGHDT and CDR2 YYEEEE. The CDR3 reads CASSWGTGGSYEQYF. The CDR3, as DNA: TGTGCCAGCAGCTGGGGGACAGGGGGGTCCTACGAGCAGTACTTC.

The sample holds a few counts of this clone. This rearrangement joins TRBV28 to TRBJ1-3; 10 nucleotides align to TRBD1. In germline, CDR1 is MDHEN, CDR2 SYDVKM. The CDR3 totals 16 residues. The trim removed 6 bases at V and 3 bases at J, leaving 8 bases unmatched. CDR3 DNA: TGTGCCAGCAGCCAGCTCGACAGGGGGCATGGAAACACCATATATTTT. This sequence encodes CASSQLDRGHGNTIYF.

J is TRBJ1-2 and V is TRBV5-1; 9 bases agree with TRBD1. This CDR3 spans 16 amino acids. V lost 0 bases, J lost 4 bases, and 7 bases stayed unmatched. CDR1 is SGHRS and CDR2 is YFSETQ in the germline V gene. As DNA, the CDR3 is TGCGCCAGCAGCTTGGTCCCCGGGACAGGGAGCTATGGCTACACCTTC. This sequence encodes CASSLVPGTGSYGYTF.

In its sample, this clone was seen once. The J gene is TRBJ2-3, the V gene TRBV7-3; TRBD1 might be the D (6 bases). Trimming took off 4 bases at V and 4 bases at J, with 18 bases between the two ends. Germline lookup yields CDR1 SGHTA and CDR2 FQGTGA. This CDR3 comprises 16 residues. The CDR3 coding sequence is TGTGCCAGCAGCTCGACGAAGGGGGTTCGTCCAGATACGCAGTATTTT. It translates to CASSSTKGVRPDTQYF.

The gene calls are TRBV27 and TRBJ2-1; 15 positions agree with TRBD2. The ends lost 5 bases at V and 6 bases at J; junction bases unmatched: 11. Germline V CDR1 and CDR2: MNHEY, SMNVEV (reference sequence). The CDR3 length is 18 residues. The CDR3 spells CASSITPGLAGGINEQFF. DNA for the CDR3: TGTGCCAGCAGTATAACCCCGGGACTAGCGGGAGGCATCAATGAGCAGTTCTTC.

This clone is a singleton in its sample. The chain employs TRBV6-4 and TRBJ2-3; 7 positions agree with TRBD2. The germline CDR1 and CDR2 sequences are MRHNA and SNTAGT. This CDR3 region has 13 residues. V shed 5 bases, J shed 6 bases, and the junction held 5 bases outside the gene matches. CDR3 loop: CASSLDGRDTQYF. In DNA form, the CDR3 reads TGTGCCAGCAGTTTAGACGGGAGGGATACGCAGTATTTT.

V and J are TRBV6-6 and TRBJ1-5; D is unclear. V was pared by 6 bases and J by 2 bases, with 14 bases between. CDR3 length: 15 residues. Germline CDR1 reads MNHNY; CDR2 reads SVGAGI (reference sequence). CDR3: CASSPHGLGNQPQHF. The CDR3 coding sequence is TGTGCCAGCAGCCCGCACGGTTTGGGCAATCAGCCCCAGCATTTT.

The chain couples TRBV5-6 to TRBJ2-3; TRBD2 agrees at 8 bases. Germline CDR1 and CDR2: SGHDT and YYEEEE. The CDR3 extends over 18 amino acids. With V trimmed by 3 bases and J by 4 bases, 16 bases remained unmatched. CDR3 sequence: CASSSLRGGPVSADTQYF. The CDR3 nucleotides are TGTGCCAGCAGCTCCCTTCGCGGGGGGCCTGTCTCCGCAGATACGCAGTATTTT.

The J gene is TRBJ2-7, the V gene TRBV7-3; the match to TRBD2 covers 10 bases. The CDR3 totals 15 residues. The germline gives CDR1 SGHTA, CDR2 FQGTGA. Trimming removed 5 bases from V and 6 bases from J; junction bases left unmatched: 10. The CDR3 nucleotides are TGTGCCAGCAGCCCAAGGGCTAGCGGGAGAGGCGAGCAGTACTTC. Translating it yields CASSPRASGRGEQYF.

The rearrangement joins TRBV7-9 to TRBJ1-2; no firm D call. The V gene's germline CDR1 is SEHNR and CDR2 FQNEAQ (reference sequence). V was cut by 5 bases and J by 4 bases, with 17 bases left in between. The CDR3 runs 15 residues. In DNA form, the CDR3 reads TGTGCCAGCAGCCCCCCCCGCGGGAGCCCCTATGGCTACACCTTC. Amino acid sequence: CASSPPRGSPYGYTF.

The rearrangement uses TRBV10-3 and TRBJ2-5, with D possibly matching TRBD1 (5 bases). The end of the DNA fits TRBJ2-7 better, so the J call may be wrong. CDR3 size: 14 residues. The germline CDR1 and CDR2 sequences are ENHRY and SYGVKD. CDR3 DNA sequence: TGTGCCATCAGTGCGGAAAGGGGCCCCTACGAGCAGTACTTC. Its protein is CAISAERGPYEQYF.